Detailed here is one T cell receptor (beta chain). The CDR3 length is 14 residues. V was shortened by 8 bases and J by 0 bases, with 16 bases between the two germline ends. From germline, CDR1 is GTSNPN and CDR2 SVGIG (reference sequence). This entry is derived from a study of cytotoxic CD8 clonotypes in ibrutinib-treated CLL. Clones were read by immunoSEQ multiplex PCR, and TCRdb kept only the in-frame ones, dropping some. The top ten hold approximately 15% of the sample, which has roughly 250,000 clones, 70% seen once. The sample here was PBMCs, taken after 24 months of ibrutinib treatment. The TCR sequence derives from a human donor with chronic lymphocytic leukemia. This rearrangement joins TRBV30 to TRBJ1-1; D is uncertain. The chain's CDR3 is CAGVKFGLNTEAFF. The DNA of the CDR3 is TGTGCCGGGGTTAAGTTTGGACTGAACACTGAAGCTTTCTTT. The complete variable domain, with remaining parts taken from reference TRBV30 and TRBJ1-1, reads SQTIHQWPATLVQPVGSPLSLECTVEGTSNPNLYWYRQAAGRGLQLLFYSVGIGQISSEVPQNLSASRPQDRQFILSSKKLLLSDSGFYLCAGVKFGLNTEAFFGQGTRLTVV.